The sequence of this TCR beta chain was determined in a study of neurological immune-mediated disorders. Overall study: Of the approximately 35 patients who had multiple sclerosis, around 30 had the relapsing-remitting form and 3 had the secondary progressive form.

The V gene end was trimmed by 1 base and the J gene end by 3 bases; junction bases not matched to a gene: 3. Germline V gives CDR1 SGHRS, CDR2 YFSETQ. CDR3 size: 15 residues. Each CDR3 protein is one row after TCRdb ran MiXCR on the 5' RACE reads. The sample lists approximately 65,000 distinct CDR3 sequences, roughly 4.9% occurring once. This clonotype has at least ten counts. This sequence joins TRBV5-1 and TRBJ2-2, with 7 bases matching TRBD2. The specimen was PBMCs. This TCR was sampled from a human donor with multiple sclerosis. The donor label of this sample is uncertain. In DNA, the CDR3 is TGCGCCAGCAGCTTGACTAGCGAGTACACCGGGGAGCTGTTTTTT. It specifies CASSLTSEYTGELFF.